This T cell receptor (beta chain) came from a study of blood T cell repertoires in COVID-19 (dated by TCRdb to 2018 to 2021). Regarding the research as a whole: The collaborator samples originated in the United States, Italy and Spain and spanned the acute and convalescent phases of COVID-19. Subjects who had been exposed to COVID-19, were actively infected with it, or had recovered from it provided the deeply sampled blood TCRbeta repertoires that made up the dataset. Where available, HLA class I and class II types were obtained from metadata supplied by the sample provider rather than from assay-based typing. Sample metadata almost always included a de-identified subject ID, COVID-19 status, age in years and sex. The material from the prospective study consisted of cDNA or gDNA derived from T cells, B-cell-depleted T cells, or PBMCs. The samples were drawn from two sources: the first 160 participants of the ongoing ImmuneRACE study, and approximately 1,300 subjects contributed by 6 global collaborators. The repertoires were released in a freely available public database intended as a resource for research on the immune response to SARS-CoV-2.

TCRbeta CDR3 regions were amplified from genomic DNA by means of the immunoSEQ Assay, a bias-controlled multiplex PCR. Per the authors' processing: Within the assay, amplification of reference gene primers was used to estimate how many nucleated cells each sample contained. To quantify the absolute abundance of each unique TCRbeta CDR3 rearrangement, sequence reads were collapsed and filtered. For each sample, productive Simpson clonality was calculated as the square root of Simpson's diversity index across productive rearrangements. Sourced from immuneACCESS, this table was stored by TCRdb with only in-frame sequences that have V and J called. A share of the clones is absent; for the studies checked, an unresolved V gene accounts for under half, and the remainder has no known explanation. V and J calls and clone size are given by that table; D and trimming were obtained from the DNA. The table for this sample lists tens of thousands of clones; around 93% of them were counted only once. The ten largest clones represent approximately 12% of the sample.

Results and caveats for the whole study, not just this receptor: The amount of clinical and demographic metadata varied by source and participant and was provided uncurated.

Collaborating institutions collected whole blood in K2EDTA tubes following their own protocols. For TCRbeta analysis, collaborator samples were shipped as frozen whole blood, as isolated PBMCs, or as DNA extracted from either sample type. A remark on this clone: The antigen this receptor binds is unknown. The sample holds no much larger clone one base away, and base qualities are not on file.

V is cut by 0 bases and J by 5 bases, and the space between the germline ends is 10 bases. Based on the germline V gene, the CDR1 and CDR2 sequences are SGHRS and YFSETQ. The CDR3 contains 14 residues, cysteine and phenylalanine counted. Solely the CDR3 DNA is kept, with 42 bases framed from the first base. This clonotype was sampled from a human donor in a cohort sampled during active COVID-19. The material sequenced was peripheral blood. The chain is made from TRBV5-1 and TRBJ2-3, with the D gene not clear enough to name. The CDR3 here reads CASSLVLDLDTQYF. The sequenced DNA: TGCGCCAGCAGCTTGGTTCTAGACTTAGATACGCAGTATTTT. Supplemented by the reference TRBV5-1 and TRBJ2-3 proteins around the CDR3, the complete variable domain is KAGVTQTPRYLIKTRGQQVTLSCSPISGHRSVSWYQQTPGQGLQFLFEYFSETQRNKGNFPGRFSGRQFSNSRSEMNVSTLELGDSALYLCASSLVLDLDTQYFGPGTRLTVL.